This T cell receptor beta chain stems from a study of OX40 agonist ivuxolimab in advanced cancers. Study background: The eligibility criteria allowed prior anti-PD-1, anti-PD-L1 or anti-CTLA-4 therapy, and about 40% had some.

For this clone: Its matching antigen is unknown.

Broader study findings: Expanded clones were, on average, more numerous in CD8+ T cells than in CD4+. At doses 0.1 to 3.0 mg/kg, CD4+ and CD8+ clones expanded.

Here immunoSEQ multiplex PCR was the method, and the copy in TCRdb shows in-frame clones only, minus some. The sample yields about 79,000 clones, about 94% seen once. The sample was CD4+ or CD8+ T cells sorted from blood, taken in a trial of the OX40 agonist ivuxolimab. The sequence was obtained from an adult with an advanced solid tumor such as melanoma, head and neck, liver or kidney cancer.

The CDR3 reads CASSLGEGWETQYF. The DNA for the CDR3 is TGCGCCAGCAGCTTGGGTGAGGGATGGGAGACCCAGTACTTC. The chain combines TRBV5-1 with TRBJ2-5; D may be TRBD2 (5 bases). From germline, CDR1 is SGHRS and CDR2 YFSETQ. This CDR3 has 14 residues. V shed 0 bases and J shed 5 bases, with 11 bases lying between them.